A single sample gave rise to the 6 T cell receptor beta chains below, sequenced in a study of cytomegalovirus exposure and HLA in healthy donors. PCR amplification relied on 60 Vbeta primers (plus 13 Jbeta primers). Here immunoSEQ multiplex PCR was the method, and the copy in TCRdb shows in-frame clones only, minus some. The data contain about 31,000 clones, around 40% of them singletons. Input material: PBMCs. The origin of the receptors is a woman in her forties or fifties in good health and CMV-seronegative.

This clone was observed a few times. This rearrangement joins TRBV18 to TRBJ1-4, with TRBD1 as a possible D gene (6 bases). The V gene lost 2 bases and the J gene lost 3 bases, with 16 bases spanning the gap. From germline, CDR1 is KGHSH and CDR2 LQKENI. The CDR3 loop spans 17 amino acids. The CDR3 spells CASSPKHPGDSNEKLFF. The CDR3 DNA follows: TGTGCCAGCTCACCAAAGCACCCAGGGGATTCTAATGAAAAACTGTTTTTT.

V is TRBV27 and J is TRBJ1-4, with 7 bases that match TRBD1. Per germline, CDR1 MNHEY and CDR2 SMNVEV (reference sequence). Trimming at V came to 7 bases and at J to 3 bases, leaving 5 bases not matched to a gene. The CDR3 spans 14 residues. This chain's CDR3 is CASTRQGANEKLFF. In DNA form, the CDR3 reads TGTGCCAGCACCCGACAGGGCGCTAATGAAAAACTGTTTTTT.

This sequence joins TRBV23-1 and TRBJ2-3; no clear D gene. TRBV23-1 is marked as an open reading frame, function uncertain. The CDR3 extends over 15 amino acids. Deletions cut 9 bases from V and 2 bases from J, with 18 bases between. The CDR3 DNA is TGCGCCAGTAAATACAGCCTCCGGTCCACAGATACGCAGTATTTT. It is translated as CASKYSLRSTDTQYF.

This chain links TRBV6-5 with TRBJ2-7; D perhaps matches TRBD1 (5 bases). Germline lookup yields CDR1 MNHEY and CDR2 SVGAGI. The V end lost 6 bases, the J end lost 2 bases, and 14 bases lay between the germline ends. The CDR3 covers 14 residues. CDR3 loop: CASSNSQDTYEQYF. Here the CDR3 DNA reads TGTGCCAGCAGCAATTCCCAGGACACCTACGAGCAGTACTTC.

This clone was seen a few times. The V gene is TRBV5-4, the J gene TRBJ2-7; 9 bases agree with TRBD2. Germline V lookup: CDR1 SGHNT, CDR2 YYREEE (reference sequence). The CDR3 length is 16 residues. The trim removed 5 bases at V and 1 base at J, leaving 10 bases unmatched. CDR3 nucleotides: TGTGCCAGCAGTTCCGGGACTAGCAGGTGGTCCTACGAGCAGTACTTC. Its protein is CASSSGTSRWSYEQYF. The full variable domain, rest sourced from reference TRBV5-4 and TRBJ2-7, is ETGVTQSPTHLIKTRGQQVTLRCSSQSGHNTVSWYQQALGQGPQFIFQYYREEENGRGNFPPRFSGLQFPNYSSELNVNALELDDSALYLCASSSGTSRWSYEQYFGPGTRLTVT.

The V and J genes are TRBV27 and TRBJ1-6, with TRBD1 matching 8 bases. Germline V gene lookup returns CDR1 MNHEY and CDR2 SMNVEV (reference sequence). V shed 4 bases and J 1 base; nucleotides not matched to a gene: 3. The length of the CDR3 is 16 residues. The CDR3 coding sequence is TGTGCCAGCAGTTGGACAGGGAAATCCTATAATTCACCCCTCCACTTT. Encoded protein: CASSWTGKSYNSPLHF.